This record looks at one TCR beta chain sequence and its context. What it binds is not known. As handled by the study authors: Clinicopathological groups differed in CDR3, with these differences serving to build a distant-metastasis classifier for papillary thyroid cancer. TCRdb used MiXCR to call clones anew from the PCR reads. None of the V and J calls come from the authors' own analysis; TCRdb made them. The sample holds roughly 22,000 clones, roughly 36% seen once. These data are taken from a study of metastatic and nonmetastatic thyroid tumors. Study-wide background: The comparison covered peripheral blood and tumor or nodule tissue in malignant and benign thyroid patients.

Study-wide results and limits: Malignant thyroid tumors reportedly exceeded benign nodules significantly in TCR beta diversity, with the difference appearing in blood and tumor.

CDR1 and CDR2 from the germline V gene are DFQATT and SNEGSKA (reference sequence). This CDR3 region has 13 residues. V dropped 6 bases and J dropped 7; count of bases not matched to a gene: 6. No treatment of any kind had been given to any patient before thyroid surgery. The clonotype comes from a male donor with papillary thyroid cancer or a benign thyroid nodule (not recorded which). Some clones in this sample may be carry-over from other donors' samples. This chain uses TRBV20-1 with TRBJ2-7; 13 bases match TRBD2. Material for sequencing was blood. Written as DNA, the CDR3 is TGCAGTGCGGTGACTAGCGGGGGGAGGGAGCAGTACTTC. Its protein product is CSAVTSGGREQYF.